The 15 T cell receptor beta chains listed next were all sequenced from one sample in a study of T cell responses to AZD1222 COVID-19 vaccine. TCRdb keeps only in-frame clones here, not all; method: immunoSEQ multiplex PCR. This sample yields around 100,000 clones, of which 84% are seen a single time; approximately 15% belongs to the top ten. This material consisted of peripheral blood, taken on day 0 of AZD1222 vaccination. The receptors were sampled from an adult in good health.

The chain uses TRBV28 and TRBJ1-5; no definite D call. The CDR3 runs 13 residues. CDR1 and CDR2 from the germline V gene are MDHEN and SYDVKM. The V end was cut by 6 bases, the J end by 0 bases, with 6 bases between. The CDR3, as DNA: TGTGCCAGCAGCAAAGATAGCAATCAGCCCCAGCATTTT. Translating it yields CASSKDSNQPQHF.

CDR3 amino acids: CASSLKAAAYEQYV. DNA for the CDR3: TGTGCCAGCAGCTTAAAGGCCGCAGCCTACGAGCAGTACGTC. The chain has TRBV11-2 and TRBJ2-7; D ambiguous. From germline, CDR1 is SGHAT and CDR2 FQNNGV. V was cut by 2 bases and J by 2 bases, with 10 bases left in between. The CDR3 runs to 14 residues.

This clone was observed a single time. J is TRBJ2-7 and V is TRBV9; no definite D call. CDR3 length equals 17 residues. V lost 4 bases, J lost 5 bases, and 25 bases lay in between. In germline, CDR1 is SGDLS, CDR2 YYNGEE. This chain's CDR3 is CASSHPPVPPSPHEQYF. Here the CDR3 DNA reads TGTGCCAGCAGCCACCCCCCAGTTCCTCCATCGCCCCACGAGCAGTACTTC.

The chain has TRBV6-2 or TRBV6-3 and TRBJ1-5; TRBD1 matches at 9 bases. The V segment lost 4 bases and the J segment 6 bases; nucleotides outside the gene matches: 10. Per the germline V gene, CDR1 is MNHEY and CDR2 is SVGEGT. The CDR3 spans 16 residues. CDR3 in amino acids: CASSSSRTGAIQPQHF. The DNA of the CDR3 is TGTGCCAGCAGTTCCTCGAGGACAGGGGCCATTCAGCCCCAGCATTTT.

In its sample, this clone was seen a few times. The CDR3 coding sequence is TGCGCCAGCAGCCCCGGGACAGGGGGCGGCGAGCAGTACGTC. Amino acid sequence: CASSPGTGGGEQYV. J is TRBJ2-7 and V is TRBV5-1; 12 nucleotides match TRBD1. The germline CDR1 and CDR2 sequences are SGHRS and YFSETQ. V was pared by 4 bases and J by 6 bases, with 5 bases of the junction left unmatched. This CDR3 region has 14 residues.

The chain has TRBV29-1 and TRBJ1-1, with 7 bases fitting TRBD1. This CDR3 is built from 12 residues. Germline CDR1 is SQVTM and CDR2 is ANQGSEA. Losses at the gene ends were 8 bases for V and 2 bases for J; bases not matched to a gene: 5. The CDR3 reads CSTRDSNTEAFF. The CDR3 bases are TGCAGCACAAGGGACAGTAACACTGAAGCTTTCTTT.

V and J are TRBV6-2 or TRBV6-3 and TRBJ2-7, with 14 bases identical to TRBD2. The CDR3 extends over 15 amino acids. V lost 5 bases to trimming and J lost 2 bases; unmatched junction nucleotides: 2. CDR1 and CDR2 (germline): MNHEY, SVGEGT. For the CDR3, the DNA is TGTGCCAGCAGTAAGGGACTAGCGGGGGCCTACGAGCAGTACTTC. Its protein product is CASSKGLAGAYEQYF.

The chain couples TRBV24-1 to TRBJ2-3; possible D gene TRBD2, 6 bases. Germline V gene lookup returns CDR1 KGHDR and CDR2 SFDVKD. The CDR3 is 17 residues long. Trimming cost V 6 bases and J 2 bases, with 20 bases left between them. CDR3 sequence reads: CATSSFGRGTSTDTQYF. The DNA for the CDR3 is TGTGCCACCAGTTCATTTGGGCGGGGCACTTCCACAGATACGCAGTATTTT.

This CDR3 is CASSSQGEETQYF. In DNA form, the CDR3 reads TGCGCCAGCAGCTCACAGGGAGAGGAGACCCAGTACTTC. The gene calls are TRBV5-1 and TRBJ2-5, with D possibly TRBD1 on 6 matching bases. The germline V gene has CDR1 SGHRS and CDR2 YFSETQ. Between the trimmed V and J ends, which lost 3 bases and 5 bases, there was a span of 11 bases. The CDR3 contains 13 residues.

V gene TRBV29-1 combines with J gene TRBJ1-4; D is unresolved. The CDR3 runs to 13 residues. Germline-derived CDR1 and CDR2 are SQVTM and ANQGSEA. V lost 7 bases and J 3 bases, leaving 12 bases between the germline ends. CDR3 amino acids: CSAQDGSNEKLFF. The DNA of the CDR3 is TGCAGCGCCCAGGACGGATCTAATGAAAAACTGTTTTTT.

This clone came up once. The genes are TRBV13 and TRBJ2-1, with 11 bases matching TRBD2. The CDR3 totals 16 residues. Per germline, CDR1 PRHDT and CDR2 FYEKMQ (reference sequence). V shed 5 bases, J shed 7 bases, and the junction held 10 bases outside the gene matches. DNA for the CDR3: TGTGCCAGCAGCCCCCCAACTAGCGGGAGCGGGAATGAGCAGTTCTTC. Translation: CASSPPTSGSGNEQFF.

The chain links TRBV7-9 to TRBJ1-4, with TRBD1 as a possible D gene (6 bases). CDR1 and CDR2 (germline): SEHNR, FQNEAQ (reference sequence). V dropped 5 bases and J dropped 7 bases, with 17 bases sitting between them. The CDR3 loop spans 15 amino acids. This chain's CDR3 is CASSRSGAAGEKLFF. The CDR3 DNA reads as TGTGCCAGCAGCCGATCGGGGGCCGCGGGTGAAAAACTGTTTTTT. The full variable domain, in which reference TRBV7-9 and TRBJ1-4 provide the parts outside the CDR3, is DTGVSQNPRHKITKRGQNVTFRCDPISEHNRLYWYRQTLGQGPEFLTYFQNEAQLEKSRLLSDRFSAERPKGSFSTLEIQRTEQGDSAMYLCASSRSGAAGEKLFFGSGTQLSVL.

V and J are TRBV4-3 and TRBJ1-2; D call uncertain. Looked up from germline, CDR1 is LGHNA and CDR2 is YSLEER. The CDR3 extends over 14 amino acids. Trimming removed 6 bases at V and 0 bases at J, with 11 bases between. CDR3: CASSPSRSNYGYTF. CDR3 bases: TGCGCCAGCAGTCCCTCCAGATCTAACTATGGCTACACCTTC.

V is TRBV6-5 and J is TRBJ1-1; D may be TRBD1 (6 bases). The CDR3 covers 12 residues. The V gene's germline CDR1 is MNHEY and CDR2 SVGAGI. V lost 6 bases and J lost 8, with 13 bases in between. CDR3 in amino acids: CASSGGGWEAFF. Here the CDR3 DNA reads TGTGCCAGCAGCGGAGGGGGTTGGGAAGCTTTCTTT.

CDR3 coding DNA: TGTGCCAGCAGCCGGGGACTCTCTGGAAACACCATATATTTT. Amino acids: CASSRGLSGNTIYF. The V and J genes are TRBV7-2 and TRBJ1-3, with a tentative D call TRBD1 (5 bases). From germline, CDR1 is SGHTA and CDR2 FQGNSA. Trimming took 5 bases from V and 0 from J, leaving 8 bases between them. The length of the CDR3 is 14 residues.